One TCR beta chain is described in this entry. Its cognate antigen is unknown. The data originate from a study of blood T cells in healthy people across ages. Whole-study findings and limits: CMV infection status of these donors was not known. Diversity figures based on one million T cells were deemed too low. Roughly linear declines in TCR beta diversity per million T cells occurred with age.

Each individual donor underwent a draw of approximately 10 milliliters of peripheral blood. V lost 5 bases to trimming and J lost 7 bases, with 18 bases between them. CDR3 length equals 15 residues. The germline CDR1 and CDR2 sequences are DFQATT and SNEGSKA (reference sequence). A sample-barcoded 5' primer and a J-beta primer mix were used in a second PCR of about 6 to 12 cycles. TCRdb independently ran MiXCR on the 5' RACE reads; one entry per CDR3 protein. This table has hundreds of thousands of distinct CDR3 sequences, 58% appearing once. The origin of this receptor is a man aged 55 to 70 in good health. The sample comprised blood. The rearrangement uses TRBV20-1 and TRBJ1-6; possibly TRBD1 for D (5 bases). CDR3 sequence (DNA): TGCAGTGCTCAGAGTGGGGGGTTAGGCAATTCACCCCTCCACTTT. Its protein is CSAQSGGLGNSPLHF.